The present T cell receptor (beta chain) was sequenced within a study of T cells in Graves' hyperthyroidism and ophthalmopathy. From RNA transcripts, TCR beta CDR3 regions were amplified. RT-PCR in the first round (using the HTBI primer set) targeted the TCR CDR3. TCRdb reanalysed the multiplex PCR reads using MiXCR and keeps one entry per CDR3 protein. The sample consists of roughly 500,000 distinct CDR3 sequences, around 43% of them appearing once. In germline, CDR1 is SGHDN, CDR2 FVKESK. Trimming took 6 bases from V and 2 from J; bases not matched to a gene: 9. The CDR3 sequence is 16 residues long. In this sample, this clonotype turned up many times.

The gene calls are TRBV14 and TRBJ2-2, with TRBD1 identical over 7 bases. Sequencing was done on a sample of peripheral blood or thyroid tissue (not recorded which). The TCR originated in an adult woman with Graves' disease, either hyperthyroidism or ophthalmopathy (not recorded which). In DNA form, the CDR3 reads TGTGCCAGCAGGAGGACAGGCAGCGGCAACACCGGGGAGCTGTTTTTT. This translates into CASRRTGSGNTGELFF.